Listed below are T cell receptor beta chains from one sample, sequenced in a study of cytomegalovirus exposure and HLA in healthy donors. Sequencing was performed with immunoSEQ multiplex PCR; in TCRdb, only in-frame clones are kept and a portion is missing. This sample contains 150,000 to 200,000 clones. Material for sequencing was PBMCs. These receptors were taken from a woman aged 18-29 years in good health and CMV-seropositive. Each CDR3 is given with its conserved first and last residue. The D gene is left open where the match is weak.

d_call: TRBD2; cdr3_length: 16; j_call: TRBJ2-3; v_call: TRBV19; cdr3_aa: CASTPTSGFGADTQYF; cdr3_nt: TGTGCCAGTACCCCGACTAGCGGGTTTGGAGCAGATACGCAGTATTTT
d_call: .; cdr3_length: 17; j_call: TRBJ2-1; v_call: TRBV5-4; cdr3_aa: CASSLGGKLPFKDEQFF; cdr3_nt: TGTGCCAGCAGCCTGGGAGGTAAACTACCGTTTAAGGATGAGCAGTTCTTC
d_call: .; cdr3_length: 16; j_call: TRBJ1-2; v_call: TRBV6-1; cdr3_aa: CASSESPGVTNYGYTF; cdr3_nt: TGTGCCAGCAGTGAATCCCCAGGGGTGACTAACTATGGCTACACCTTC
d_call: .; cdr3_length: 16; j_call: TRBJ1-5; v_call: TRBV2; cdr3_aa: CASSQPFRRANQPQHF; cdr3_nt: TGTGCCAGCAGTCAGCCCTTCAGGAGGGCTAATCAGCCCCAGCATTTT
d_call: .; cdr3_length: 17; j_call: TRBJ2-7; v_call: TRBV7-6; cdr3_aa: CASSLANEGWIGSEQYF; cdr3_nt: TGTGCCAGCAGCTTAGCGAATGAAGGGTGGATCGGGAGTGAGCAGTACTTC
d_call: TRBD2; cdr3_length: 15; j_call: TRBJ2-5; v_call: TRBV4-1; cdr3_aa: CASSRRLGREETQYF; cdr3_nt: TGCGCCAGCAGCCGACGACTAGGGAGGGAAGAGACCCAGTACTTC
d_call: .; cdr3_length: 17; j_call: TRBJ2-6; v_call: TRBV7-3; cdr3_aa: CASSLNMRASGANVLTF; cdr3_nt: TGTGCCAGCAGCTTAAACATGAGGGCTTCTGGGGCCAACGTCCTGACTTTC
d_call: .; cdr3_length: 14; j_call: TRBJ2-5; v_call: TRBV7-9; cdr3_aa: CASSLNRLEETQYF; cdr3_nt: TGTGCCAGCAGCTTAAATCGGCTAGAAGAGACCCAGTACTTC
d_call: .; cdr3_length: 13; j_call: TRBJ1-4; v_call: TRBV15; cdr3_aa: CATSRDRGEKLFF; cdr3_nt: TGTGCCACCAGCAGAGATAGGGGCGAAAAACTGTTTTTT
d_call: .; cdr3_length: 14; j_call: TRBJ2-7; v_call: TRBV4-1; cdr3_aa: CASSQQGFAYEQYF; cdr3_nt: TGCGCCAGCAGCCAACAGGGGTTTGCCTACGAGCAGTACTTC
d_call: .; cdr3_length: 14; j_call: TRBJ2-1; v_call: TRBV5-1; cdr3_aa: CVSSLGVQNNEQFF; cdr3_nt: TGCGTCAGCAGCTTGGGTGTACAGAACAATGAGCAGTTCTTC
d_call: .; cdr3_length: 13; j_call: TRBJ2-1; v_call: TRBV5-4; cdr3_aa: CASGPTGFDEQFF; cdr3_nt: TGTGCCAGCGGACCCACAGGGTTCGATGAGCAGTTCTTC
d_call: TRBD2; cdr3_length: 16; j_call: TRBJ2-7; v_call: TRBV7-9; cdr3_aa: CASSPFGAGRDYEQYF; cdr3_nt: TGTGCCAGCAGCCCCTTCGGGGCCGGGAGGGACTACGAGCAGTACTTC
d_call: .; cdr3_length: 17; j_call: TRBJ1-6; v_call: TRBV7-8; cdr3_aa: CASSFFGGSSYNSPLHF; cdr3_nt: TGTGCCAGCAGCTTTTTCGGGGGTAGCTCCTATAATTCACCCCTCCACTTT
d_call: TRBD2; cdr3_length: 16; j_call: TRBJ2-2; v_call: TRBV9; cdr3_aa: CASSVAGGGITGELFF; cdr3_nt: TGTGCCAGCAGCGTAGCGGGGGGAGGTATCACCGGGGAGCTGTTTTTT
d_call: TRBD2; cdr3_length: 14; j_call: TRBJ2-4; v_call: TRBV30; cdr3_aa: CAWNAAGLLNIQYF; cdr3_nt: TGTGCCTGGAACGCAGCGGGGCTGTTAAACATTCAGTACTTC
d_call: TRBD1; cdr3_length: 14; j_call: TRBJ2-7; v_call: TRBV6-6; cdr3_aa: CASSSPDRGVEQYF; cdr3_nt: TGTGCCAGCAGTTCCCCGGACAGGGGAGTCGAGCAGTACTTC
d_call: TRBD1; cdr3_length: 15; j_call: TRBJ1-5; v_call: TRBV19; cdr3_aa: CASSIAGQPNQPQHF; cdr3_nt: TGTGCCAGTAGTATAGCGGGACAGCCTAATCAGCCCCAGCATTTT
d_call: .; cdr3_length: 13; j_call: TRBJ1-5; v_call: TRBV30; cdr3_aa: CAWSLGENQPQHF; cdr3_nt: TGTGCCTGGAGTCTCGGGGAAAATCAGCCCCAGCATTTT
d_call: TRBD2; cdr3_length: 17; j_call: TRBJ2-1; v_call: TRBV18; cdr3_aa: CASSPPVGSAGGGEQFF; cdr3_nt: TGTGCCAGCTCACCACCGGTTGGCAGCGCGGGGGGTGGTGAGCAGTTCTTC
d_call: TRBD1; cdr3_length: 15; j_call: TRBJ2-7; v_call: TRBV6-5; cdr3_aa: CASSYSGGKPYEQYF; cdr3_nt: TGTGCCAGCAGTTACTCAGGGGGCAAGCCGTACGAGCAGTACTTC
d_call: TRBD2; cdr3_length: 19; j_call: TRBJ2-7; v_call: TRBV9; cdr3_aa: CASSVAPPGQAGGAYEQYF; cdr3_nt: TGTGCCAGCAGCGTAGCTCCTCCCGGCCAAGCGGGGGGAGCTTACGAGCAGTACTTC
d_call: TRBD2; cdr3_length: 18; j_call: TRBJ2-3; v_call: TRBV4-1; cdr3_aa: CASSQPGLAGYYTDTQYF; cdr3_nt: TGCGCCAGCAGCCAACCTGGACTAGCGGGGTACTACACAGATACGCAGTATTTT
d_call: .; cdr3_length: 13; j_call: TRBJ2-5; v_call: TRBV28; cdr3_aa: CASSLRGQETQYF; cdr3_nt: TGTGCCAGCAGTTTAAGGGGTCAAGAGACCCAGTACTTC
d_call: TRBD2; cdr3_length: 13; j_call: TRBJ2-5; v_call: TRBV6-1; cdr3_aa: CASKGGIQETQYF; cdr3_nt: TGTGCCAGCAAGGGAGGGATCCAAGAGACCCAGTACTTC
d_call: TRBD1; cdr3_length: 13; j_call: TRBJ2-7; v_call: TRBV6-6; cdr3_aa: CASRRTGGHEQYF; cdr3_nt: TGTGCCAGCAGAAGGACAGGGGGCCACGAGCAGTACTTC
d_call: .; cdr3_length: 13; j_call: TRBJ2-7; v_call: TRBV30; cdr3_aa: CAWRPAGAYEQYF; cdr3_nt: TGTGCCTGGAGACCTGCCGGGGCCTACGAGCAGTACTTC
d_call: .; cdr3_length: 14; j_call: TRBJ2-7; v_call: TRBV5-7; cdr3_aa: CASSRGTPPYEQYF; cdr3_nt: TGTGCCAGCAGCCGCGGGACGCCACCCTACGAGCAGTACTTC
d_call: .; cdr3_length: 14; j_call: TRBJ2-1; v_call: TRBV7-9; cdr3_aa: CASSLVQVVNEQFF; cdr3_nt: TGTGCCAGCAGCTTAGTACAGGTAGTCAATGAGCAGTTCTTC
d_call: TRBD2; cdr3_length: 13; j_call: TRBJ2-1; v_call: TRBV29-1; cdr3_aa: CSVSGGAGDEQFF; cdr3_nt: TGCAGCGTTTCGGGGGGAGCGGGGGATGAGCAGTTCTTC
d_call: TRBD2; cdr3_length: 18; j_call: TRBJ2-1; v_call: TRBV4-1; cdr3_aa: CASSQRDQTSGRGNEQFF; cdr3_nt: TGCGCCAGCAGCCAAAGGGACCAGACTAGCGGGAGAGGGAATGAGCAGTTCTTC
d_call: TRBD2; cdr3_length: 16; j_call: TRBJ2-3; v_call: TRBV4-2; cdr3_aa: CASSQDEAGEADTQYF; cdr3_nt: TGTGCCAGCAGCCAAGATGAGGCGGGGGAGGCAGATACGCAGTATTTT
d_call: TRBD1; cdr3_length: 14; j_call: TRBJ1-4; v_call: TRBV18; cdr3_aa: CASSPDRGNEKLFF; cdr3_nt: TGTGCCAGCTCACCGGACAGGGGAAATGAAAAACTGTTTTTT
d_call: .; cdr3_length: 11; j_call: TRBJ2-7; v_call: TRBV2; cdr3_aa: CASSGSYEQYF; cdr3_nt: TGTGCCAGCAGTGGTTCCTACGAGCAGTACTTC
d_call: .; cdr3_length: 15; j_call: TRBJ2-1; v_call: TRBV4-2; cdr3_aa: CASSQEGQGFGEQFF; cdr3_nt: TGTGCCAGCAGCCAAGAAGGCCAGGGGTTCGGTGAGCAGTTCTTC
d_call: .; cdr3_length: 15; j_call: TRBJ2-2; v_call: TRBV5-1; cdr3_aa: CASSTKPGGTGELFF; cdr3_nt: TGCGCCAGCAGCACCAAACCCGGGGGCACCGGGGAGCTGTTTTTT
d_call: TRBD1; cdr3_length: 14; j_call: TRBJ2-7; v_call: TRBV7-9; cdr3_aa: CASSLEGQGAEQYF; cdr3_nt: TGTGCCAGCAGCTTAGAGGGACAGGGGGCCGAGCAGTACTTC
d_call: TRBD2; cdr3_length: 15; j_call: TRBJ2-5; v_call: TRBV27; cdr3_aa: CASSDRLANQETQYF; cdr3_nt: TGTGCCAGCAGTGACCGACTAGCGAACCAAGAGACCCAGTACTTC
d_call: .; cdr3_length: 13; j_call: TRBJ1-2; v_call: TRBV30; cdr3_aa: CAWTINRAWGYTF; cdr3_nt: TGTGCCTGGACCATCAATAGAGCCTGGGGCTACACCTTC
d_call: TRBD1; cdr3_length: 15; j_call: TRBJ2-1; v_call: TRBV5-4; cdr3_aa: CASSYGQGVYNEQFF; cdr3_nt: TGTGCCAGCAGCTATGGACAGGGGGTTTACAACGAGCAGTTCTTC
d_call: .; cdr3_length: 10; j_call: TRBJ1-2; v_call: TRBV7-9; cdr3_aa: CASSDGNLTF; cdr3_nt: TGTGCCAGCAGCGACGGGAATCTCACCTTC
d_call: .; cdr3_length: 15; j_call: TRBJ1-2; v_call: TRBV5-8; cdr3_aa: CASSLREGSNYGYTF; cdr3_nt: TGTGCCAGCAGCTTGCGGGAAGGTTCTAACTATGGCTACACCTTC
d_call: TRBD1; cdr3_length: 14; j_call: TRBJ1-1; v_call: TRBV4-2; cdr3_aa: CASSQETGGIEAFF; cdr3_nt: TGTGCCAGCAGCCAAGAGACAGGGGGTATTGAAGCTTTCTTT
d_call: TRBD2; cdr3_length: 16; j_call: TRBJ2-2; v_call: TRBV5-8; cdr3_aa: CASSRSGGGYDGELFF; cdr3_nt: TGTGCCAGCAGCCGCTCGGGAGGGGGATATGACGGGGAGCTGTTTTTT
d_call: .; cdr3_length: 11; j_call: TRBJ1-2; v_call: TRBV2; cdr3_aa: CASLGDYGYTF; cdr3_nt: TGTGCCAGCCTGGGAGACTATGGCTACACCTTC
d_call: TRBD2; cdr3_length: 16; j_call: TRBJ2-3; v_call: TRBV7-8; cdr3_aa: CASSFGGGRNTDTQYF; cdr3_nt: TGTGCCAGCAGCTTCGGGGGGGGCCGAAACACAGATACGCAGTATTTT
d_call: .; cdr3_length: 15; j_call: TRBJ2-7; v_call: TRBV2; cdr3_aa: CASSERTVPSYEQYF; cdr3_nt: TGTGCCAGCAGTGAAAGGACAGTCCCGTCCTACGAGCAGTACTTC
d_call: TRBD1; cdr3_length: 12; j_call: TRBJ1-1; v_call: TRBV6-6; cdr3_aa: CASSQTGTEAFF; cdr3_nt: TGTGCCAGCAGTCAGACAGGGACTGAAGCTTTCTTT
d_call: TRBD2; cdr3_length: 15; j_call: TRBJ2-7; v_call: TRBV5-1; cdr3_aa: CASSYSGRAGFEQYF; cdr3_nt: TGCGCCAGCAGTTATAGCGGGAGGGCCGGATTCGAGCAGTACTTC
d_call: TRBD2; cdr3_length: 17; j_call: TRBJ2-3; v_call: TRBV5-4; cdr3_aa: CASSLFLAGGYVDTQYF; cdr3_nt: TGTGCCAGCAGCTTGTTTCTAGCGGGGGGGTATGTAGATACGCAGTATTTT
d_call: TRBD2; cdr3_length: 14; j_call: TRBJ2-3; v_call: TRBV5-4; cdr3_aa: CASSKGLLTDTQYF; cdr3_nt: TGTGCCAGCAGCAAGGGACTACTAACAGATACGCAGTATTTT